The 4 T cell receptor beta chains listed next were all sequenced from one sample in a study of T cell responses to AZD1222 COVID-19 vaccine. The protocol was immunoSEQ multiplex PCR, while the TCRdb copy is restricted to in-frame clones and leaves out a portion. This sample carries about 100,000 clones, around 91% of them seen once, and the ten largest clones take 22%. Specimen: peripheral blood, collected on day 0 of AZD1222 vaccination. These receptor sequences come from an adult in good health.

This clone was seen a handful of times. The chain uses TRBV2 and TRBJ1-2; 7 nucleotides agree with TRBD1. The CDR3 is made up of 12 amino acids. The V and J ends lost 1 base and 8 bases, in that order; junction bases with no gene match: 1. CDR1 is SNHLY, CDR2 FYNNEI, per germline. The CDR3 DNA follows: TGTGCCAGCAGTGAAGACAGGGGAGGCTACACCTTC. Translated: CASSEDRGGYTF.

The CDR3: CAWAPPPFNSPLHF. The CDR3 DNA sequence: TGTGCCTGGGCTCCACCACCTTTCAATTCACCCCTCCACTTT. The chain combines TRBV30 with TRBJ1-6, with D hard to call. Germline V CDR1 and CDR2: GTSNPN, SVGIG (reference sequence). Trimming stripped 5 bases from V and 7 bases from J, with 15 bases between. CDR3 size: 14 residues.

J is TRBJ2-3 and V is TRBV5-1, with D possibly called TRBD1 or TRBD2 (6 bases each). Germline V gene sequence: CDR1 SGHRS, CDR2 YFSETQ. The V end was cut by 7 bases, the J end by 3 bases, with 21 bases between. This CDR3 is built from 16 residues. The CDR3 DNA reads TGCGCCAGCGCCTCGCTAGGGGGGAGTCTGACAGATACGCAGTATTTT. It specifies CASASLGGSLTDTQYF. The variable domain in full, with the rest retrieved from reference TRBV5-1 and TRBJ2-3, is KAGVTQTPRYLIKTRGQQVTLSCSPISGHRSVSWYQQTPGQGLQFLFEYFSETQRNKGNFPGRFSGRQFSNSRSEMNVSTLELGDSALYLCASASLGGSLTDTQYFGPGTRLTVL.

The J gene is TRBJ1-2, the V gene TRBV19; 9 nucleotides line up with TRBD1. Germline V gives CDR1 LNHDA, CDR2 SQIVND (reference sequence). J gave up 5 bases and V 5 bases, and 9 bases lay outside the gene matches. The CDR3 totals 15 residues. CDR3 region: CASSLRDRVWYGYTF. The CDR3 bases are TGTGCCAGTAGTCTCCGGGACAGGGTATGGTATGGCTACACCTTC. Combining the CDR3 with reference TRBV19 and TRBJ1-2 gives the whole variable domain DGGITQSPKYLFRKEGQNVTLSCEQNLNHDAMYWYRQDPGQGLRLIYYSQIVNDFQKGDIAEGYSVSREKKESFPLTVTSAQKNPTAFYLCASSLRDRVWYGYTFGSGTRLTVV.